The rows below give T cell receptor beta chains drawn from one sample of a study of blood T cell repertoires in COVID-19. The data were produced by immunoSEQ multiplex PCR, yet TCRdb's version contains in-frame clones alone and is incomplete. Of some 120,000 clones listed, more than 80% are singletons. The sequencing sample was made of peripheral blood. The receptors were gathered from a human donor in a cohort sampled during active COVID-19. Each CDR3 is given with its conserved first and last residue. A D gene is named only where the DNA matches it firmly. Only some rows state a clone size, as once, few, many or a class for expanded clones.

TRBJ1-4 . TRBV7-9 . TGTGCCAGCGGGCGGGCCGGGGAAAAACTGTTTTTT CASGRAGEKLFF
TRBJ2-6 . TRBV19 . TGTGCCAGTAAGGAGTCTGGGGCCAACGTCCTGACTTTC CASKESGANVLTF
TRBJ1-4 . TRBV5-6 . TGTGCCAGCAGCCGAAGATTTCAGACTAATGAAAAACTGTTTTTT CASSRRFQTNEKLFF
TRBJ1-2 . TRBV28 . TGTGCCAGCAGTTTAGTACAGAACTATGGCTACACCTTC CASSLVQNYGYTF
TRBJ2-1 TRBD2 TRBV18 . TGTGCCAGCTCACCCGGGACTACGTACAATGAGCAGTTCTTC CASSPGTTYNEQFF
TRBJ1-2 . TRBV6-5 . TGTGCCAGCAGCCGTGACAGCTTCTATGGCTACACCTTC CASSRDSFYGYTF
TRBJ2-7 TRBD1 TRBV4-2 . TGTGCCAGCAGCTCCCAAAGGACAGGGAGTTTCGAGCAGTACTTC CASSSQRTGSFEQYF
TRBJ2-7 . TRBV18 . TGTGCCAGCTCACCGTCGCCCCAGGGTAACTACGAGCAGTACTTC CASSPSPQGNYEQYF
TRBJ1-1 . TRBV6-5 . TGTGCCAGCAGTTACGAGAGGACAATGAACACTGAAGCTTTCTTT CASSYERTMNTEAFF
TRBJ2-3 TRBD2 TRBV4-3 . TGCGCCAGCAGCCAAGTCCTAGCGGGGGGGCCGGGGGATACGCAGTATTTT CASSQVLAGGPGDTQYF
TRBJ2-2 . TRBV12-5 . TGTGCTAGTGCCTTGGGGTCCAGGGGAGACACCGGGGAGCTGTTTTTT CASALGSRGDTGELFF
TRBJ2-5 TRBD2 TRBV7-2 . TGTGCCAGCAGAAGCGGGGGGGCTGGGGGGCAAGAGACCCAGTACTTC CASRSGGAGGQETQYF
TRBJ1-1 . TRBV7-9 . TGTGCCAACATTCCACTGCCAGCAGGGTTGAACACTGAAGCTTTCTTT CANIPLPAGLNTEAFF
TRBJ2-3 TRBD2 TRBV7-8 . TGTGCCAGCAGCGTCAGGGGACTAGCGGGATTCGGTACGCAGTATTTT CASSVRGLAGFGTQYF
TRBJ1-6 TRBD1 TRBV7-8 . TGTGCCAGCAGCTTGGGGACAGGGATAAATAATTCACCCCTCCACTTT CASSLGTGINNSPLHF
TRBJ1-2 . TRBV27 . TGTGCCAGCAGTGCCTCGGAGCGGGGCTATGGCTACACCTTC CASSASERGYGYTF
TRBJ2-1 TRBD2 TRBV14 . TGTGCCAGCAGCCAAGAAGTTTGGACTAGCGGTCTAGCCAATGAGCAGTTCTTC CASSQEVWTSGLANEQFF
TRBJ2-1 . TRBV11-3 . TGTGCCAGCAGCCCTACCCAGGGGAAAGGAAATGAGCAGTTCTTC CASSPTQGKGNEQFF
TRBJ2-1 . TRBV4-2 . TGTGCCAGCAGCCAAGGGGGTGGGACTTCCTACAATGAGCAGTTCTTC CASSQGGGTSYNEQFF
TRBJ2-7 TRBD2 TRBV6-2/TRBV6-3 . TGTGCCAGCAGTTACTCGTTCGGGGCGGGAGCCTCCTACGAGCAGTACTTC CASSYSFGAGASYEQYF
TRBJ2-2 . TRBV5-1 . TGCGCCAGCAGCTTCGACAGAACCGGGGAGCTGTTTTTT CASSFDRTGELFF
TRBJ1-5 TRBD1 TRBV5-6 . TGTGCCAGCAGCTTGGGGGACAGGGAGGCGGGTCCCCAGCATTTT CASSLGDREAGPQHF
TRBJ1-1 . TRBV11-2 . TGTGCCAGCAGCCTAGGGGCGGGAACTGAAGCTTTCTTT CASSLGAGTEAFF
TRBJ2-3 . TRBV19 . TGTGCCAGTAGTATAGAGGGCCGAACTAGCACAGATACGCAGTATTTT CASSIEGRTSTDTQYF
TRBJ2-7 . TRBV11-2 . TGTGCCAGCAGCGCCCCGGTGGGAGCGCCAATAACCTACGAGCAGTACTTC CASSAPVGAPITYEQYF
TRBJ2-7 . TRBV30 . TGTGCCTGGGGGACTCCCCCACTCTACGAGCAGTACTTC CAWGTPPLYEQYF
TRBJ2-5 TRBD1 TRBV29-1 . TGCAGCGTTGGATCTCCGGGACAGCAAGAGACCCAGTACTTC CSVGSPGQQETQYF
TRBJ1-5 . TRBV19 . TGTGCCAGTAGGCATACTTCGAGAGGCAATAGCAATCAGCCCCAGCATTTT CASRHTSRGNSNQPQHF
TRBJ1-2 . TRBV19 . TGTGCCAGTATTGGAGGCGCGGCGGAGGGCTACACCTTC CASIGGAAEGYTF
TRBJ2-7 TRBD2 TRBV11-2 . TGTGCCAGCAGCTTCCTACGGGAGGGCCACCACGAGCAGTACTTC CASSFLREGHHEQYF
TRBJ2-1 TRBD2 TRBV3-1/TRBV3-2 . TGTGCCAGCAGCCGGGCCACCGGGACTAGCGGATCTCAGTTCTTC CASSRATGTSGSQFF
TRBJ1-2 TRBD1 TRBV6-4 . TGTGCCAGCAGTGCCACAGGGGGCGCGAGTGGTGGCTACACCTTC CASSATGGASGGYTF
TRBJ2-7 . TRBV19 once TGTGCCAGTAGTATGTATCGCGTGGGGGGAGTCGAGCAGTACTTC CASSMYRVGGVEQYF
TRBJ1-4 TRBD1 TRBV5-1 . TGCGCCAGCAGCTTCTCCGGGACAGGAGGAGAAAAACTGTTTTTT CASSFSGTGGEKLFF
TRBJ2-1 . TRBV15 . TGTGCCACCAGCAGAGACCGGGATGAGCAGTTCTTC CATSRDRDEQFF
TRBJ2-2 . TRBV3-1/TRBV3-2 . TGTGCCAGCATTGGTACCTTTCGAACTAACGACACCGGGGAGCTGTTTTTT CASIGTFRTNDTGELFF
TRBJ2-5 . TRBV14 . TGTGCCAGCAGCCAAGATCGAGTAGCGAGCGAGACCCAGTACTTC CASSQDRVASETQYF
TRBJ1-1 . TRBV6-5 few TGTGCCAGCAGTTACGCGGACTGGAGCACTGAAGCTTTCTTT CASSYADWSTEAFF
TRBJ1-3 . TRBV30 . TGTGCCTGGAGTGTATCGCGGAACACCATATATTTT CAWSVSRNTIYF
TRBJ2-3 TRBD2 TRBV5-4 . TGTGCCAGCAGCTCCGTAGCGGGGGGACAAGGGGATACGCAGTATTTT CASSSVAGGQGDTQYF
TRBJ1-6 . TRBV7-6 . TGTGCCAGCAGCTTAACCCCGGGACAACGTTCACCCCTCCACTTT CASSLTPGQRSPLHF
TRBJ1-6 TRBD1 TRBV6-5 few TGTGCCAGCAGTTTTGCCCGGGACAGAAATAATTCACCCCTCCACTTT CASSFARDRNNSPLHF
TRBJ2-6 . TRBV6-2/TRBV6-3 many TGTGCCAGCAGTTACTCGATCTGGGTTGGACACAACGTCCTGACTTTC CASSYSIWVGHNVLTF
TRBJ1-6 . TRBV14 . TGTGCCAGCAGCCAAGGGCGGGGATCCTATAATTCACCCCTCCACTTT CASSQGRGSYNSPLHF
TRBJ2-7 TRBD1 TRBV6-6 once TGTGCCAGCACGGCGGACAGGGTGGCCTACGAGCAGTACTTC CASTADRVAYEQYF
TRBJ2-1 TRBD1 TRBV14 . TGTGCCAGCAGCCAGGGCGGACAGGGCATCTACAATGAGCAGTTCTTC CASSQGGQGIYNEQFF
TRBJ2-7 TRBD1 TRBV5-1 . TGCGCCAGCAGCTTGGAAGACAGGGGACCCTACGAGCAGTACTTC CASSLEDRGPYEQYF
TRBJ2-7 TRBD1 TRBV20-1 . TGCAGTGCTAGCCCGGGACAGAAGCAGTACTTC CSASPGQKQYF
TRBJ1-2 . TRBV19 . TGTGCCAGTAGTGGTTCGGACTATGGCTACACCTTC CASSGSDYGYTF
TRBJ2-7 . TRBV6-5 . TGTGCCAGCAGTTACCGCCCAGGTTCTACTTACGAGCAGTACTTC CASSYRPGSTYEQYF
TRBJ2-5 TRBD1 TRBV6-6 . TGTGCCAGCAGTCGACAGGGGGCGTCGGAGACCCAGTACTTC CASSRQGASETQYF
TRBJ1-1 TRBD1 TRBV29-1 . TGCAGCGTTGCGGGACAGGGAGCGGCTTTCTTT CSVAGQGAAFF
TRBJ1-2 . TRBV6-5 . TGTGCCAGCAGCCTCCGCCGGGGGGGGATCGATGGCTACACCTTC CASSLRRGGIDGYTF
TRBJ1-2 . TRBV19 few TGTGCCAGTAGTATGGGAGGGCCCTATGGCTACACCTTC CASSMGGPYGYTF
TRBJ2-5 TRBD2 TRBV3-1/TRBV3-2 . TGTGCCAGCAGCCAATTTTCGGGAGGGGGAGAGACCCAGTACTTC CASSQFSGGGETQYF
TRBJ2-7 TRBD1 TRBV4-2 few TGTGCCAGCAGCCAAAGGACAGGGGTCGAGCAGTACTTC CASSQRTGVEQYF
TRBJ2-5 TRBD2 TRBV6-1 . TGTGCCAGCAGTGAAGCCCTAGCGGGGTTACAAGAGACCCAGTACTTC CASSEALAGLQETQYF
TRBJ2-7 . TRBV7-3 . TGTGCCAGCAGCTTATTGGCACCTTCAAGGGGCGAGCAGTACTTC CASSLLAPSRGEQYF
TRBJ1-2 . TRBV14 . TGTGCCAGCAGCCAAGCTCGTTCGAGTTACGGCTACACCTTC CASSQARSSYGYTF
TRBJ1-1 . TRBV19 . TGTGCCGGGAGACGGAGTATGAACACTGAAGCTTTCTTT CAGRRSMNTEAFF